One T cell receptor (beta chain) is described in this entry. No antigen is known for it. The sample originates from a study of cytomegalovirus exposure and HLA in healthy donors. The PCR ran on 60 Vbeta and 13 Jbeta primers. Profiling relied on immunoSEQ multiplex PCR, and the TCRdb table lists in-frame clones only, not all of them. This table holds more than 95,000 clones, approximately 80% found once. Whole-study results and caveats: Reportedly, a later analysis found an Asian-associated ancestry cluster had fewer N-insertions than the approximately 600-donor mean. Cytomegalovirus status, reportedly, was diagnosed with high specificity and sensitivity by the classifier.

Per the germline V gene, CDR1 is SGHVS and CDR2 is FNYEAQ. This CDR3 has 14 amino acids. The germline V and J ends were trimmed by 3 bases and 0 bases, with 9 bases remaining between them. The origin of this receptor is a woman aged 25 to 39 in good health and CMV-seronegative. This rearrangement joins TRBV7-6 to TRBJ2-7; tentatively, D is TRBD2 (6 bases). The sequencing sample was made of PBMCs. The CDR3 sequence is CASSFGDSSYEQYF. The DNA of the CDR3 is TGTGCCAGCAGCTTTGGGGACTCCTCCTACGAGCAGTACTTC.